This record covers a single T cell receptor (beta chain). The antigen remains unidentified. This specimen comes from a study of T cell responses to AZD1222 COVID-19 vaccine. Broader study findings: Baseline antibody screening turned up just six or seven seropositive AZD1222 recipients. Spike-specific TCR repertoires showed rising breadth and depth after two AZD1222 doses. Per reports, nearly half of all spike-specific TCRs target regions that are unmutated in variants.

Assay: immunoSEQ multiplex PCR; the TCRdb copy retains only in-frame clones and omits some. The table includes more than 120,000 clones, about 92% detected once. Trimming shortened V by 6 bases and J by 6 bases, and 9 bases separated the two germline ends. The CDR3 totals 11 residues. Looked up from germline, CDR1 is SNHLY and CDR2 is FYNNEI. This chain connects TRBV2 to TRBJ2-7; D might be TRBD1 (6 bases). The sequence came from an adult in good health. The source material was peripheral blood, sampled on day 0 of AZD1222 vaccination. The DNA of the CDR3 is TGTGCCAGCAGACAGGGTGGCGAGCAGTACTTC. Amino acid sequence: CASRQGGEQYF.